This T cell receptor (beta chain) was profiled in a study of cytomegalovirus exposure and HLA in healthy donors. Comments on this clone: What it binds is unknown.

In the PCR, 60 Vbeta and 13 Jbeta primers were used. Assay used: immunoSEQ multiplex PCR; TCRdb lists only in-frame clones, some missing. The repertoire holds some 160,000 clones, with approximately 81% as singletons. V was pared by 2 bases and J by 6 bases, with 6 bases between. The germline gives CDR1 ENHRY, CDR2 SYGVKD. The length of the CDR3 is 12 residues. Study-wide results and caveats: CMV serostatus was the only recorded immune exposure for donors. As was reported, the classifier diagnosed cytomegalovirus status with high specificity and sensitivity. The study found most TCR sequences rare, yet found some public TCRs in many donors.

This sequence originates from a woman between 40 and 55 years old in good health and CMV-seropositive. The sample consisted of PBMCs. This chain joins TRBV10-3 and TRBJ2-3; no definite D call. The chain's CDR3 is CAISEVADTQYF. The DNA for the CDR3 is TGTGCCATCAGTGAGGTGGCTGATACGCAGTATTTT.